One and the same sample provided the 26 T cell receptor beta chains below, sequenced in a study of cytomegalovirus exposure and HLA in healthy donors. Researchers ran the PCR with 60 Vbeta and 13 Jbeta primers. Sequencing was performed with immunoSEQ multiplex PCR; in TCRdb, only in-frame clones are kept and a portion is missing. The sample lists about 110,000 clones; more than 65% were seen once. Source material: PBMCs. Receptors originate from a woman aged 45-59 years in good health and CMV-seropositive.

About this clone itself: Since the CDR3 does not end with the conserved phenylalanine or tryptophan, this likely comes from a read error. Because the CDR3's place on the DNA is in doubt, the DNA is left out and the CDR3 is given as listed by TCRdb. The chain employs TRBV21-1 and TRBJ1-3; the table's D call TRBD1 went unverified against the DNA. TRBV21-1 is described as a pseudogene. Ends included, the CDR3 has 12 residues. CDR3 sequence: CASSKDGRTHRA.

Here the CDR3 DNA reads TGTGCCAGCAGTTACTCCAGACAGGGAAGCACTGAAGCTTTCTTT. It specifies CASSYSRQGSTEAFF. This chain uses TRBV6-5 with TRBJ1-1, with 7 bases identical to TRBD1. V shed 0 bases, J shed 4 bases, and the junction held 5 bases outside the gene matches. Per the germline V gene, CDR1 is MNHEY and CDR2 is SVGAGI. This CDR3 is 15 amino acids long.

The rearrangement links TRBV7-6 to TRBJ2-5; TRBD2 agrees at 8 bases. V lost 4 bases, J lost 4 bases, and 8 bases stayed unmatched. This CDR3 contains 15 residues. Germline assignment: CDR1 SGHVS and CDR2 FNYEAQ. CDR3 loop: CASSSPSGRAETQYF. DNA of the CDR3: TGTGCCAGCAGCTCTCCCTCCGGGAGGGCAGAGACCCAGTACTTC.

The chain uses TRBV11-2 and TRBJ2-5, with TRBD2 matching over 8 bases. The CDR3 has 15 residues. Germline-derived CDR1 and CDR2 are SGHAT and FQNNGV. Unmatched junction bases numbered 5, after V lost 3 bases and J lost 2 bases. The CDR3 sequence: CASSFGGGPQETQYF. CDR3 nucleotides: TGTGCCAGCAGCTTTGGCGGGGGGCCTCAAGAGACCCAGTACTTC.

As DNA, the CDR3 is TGTGCCAGCAGCTGGGACAGCGGAAATGAGCAGTTCTTC. Protein sequence: CASSWDSGNEQFF. The chain recombines TRBV28 with TRBJ2-1, with 7 bases lining up with TRBD1. The CDR3 has 13 amino acids. The ends lost 6 bases at V and 7 bases at J; junction bases unmatched: 6. The V gene's germline CDR1 is MDHEN and CDR2 SYDVKM.

In DNA, the CDR3 is TGTGCCAGTAGTACCCCATCAACGGCGGGCGGATTTAATGAAAAACTGTTTTTT. This translates into CASSTPSTAGGFNEKLFF. This chain connects TRBV19 to TRBJ1-4; D is ambiguous. The CDR3 spans 18 residues. Germline V CDR1 and CDR2: LNHDA, SQIVND (reference sequence). V gave up 4 bases and J gave up 4 bases, with 22 bases separating them.

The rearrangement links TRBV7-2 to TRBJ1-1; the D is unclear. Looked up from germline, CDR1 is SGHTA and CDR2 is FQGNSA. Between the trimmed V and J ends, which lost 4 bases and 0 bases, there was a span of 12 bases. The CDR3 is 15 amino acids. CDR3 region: CASSSSGSLNTEAFF. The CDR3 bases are TGTGCCAGCAGCTCCAGTGGCAGTTTGAACACTGAAGCTTTCTTT.

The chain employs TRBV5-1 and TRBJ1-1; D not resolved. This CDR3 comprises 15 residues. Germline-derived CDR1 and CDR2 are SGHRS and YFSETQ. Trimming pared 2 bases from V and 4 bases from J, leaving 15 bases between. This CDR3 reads CASSLLMGGSTEAFF. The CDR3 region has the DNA TGCGCCAGCAGCTTACTTATGGGAGGCAGCACTGAAGCTTTCTTT.

The CDR3 region is CASSLTGSYEQYF. The CDR3 region has the DNA TGTGCCAGCAGCTTGACTGGTTCCTACGAGCAGTACTTC. This rearrangement joins TRBV5-4 to TRBJ2-5; D ambiguous. Near its end, the DNA agrees better with TRBJ2-7, so the J call may be wrong. Per germline, CDR1 SGHNT and CDR2 YYREEE (reference sequence). The CDR3 is 13 residues long.

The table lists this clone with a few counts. CDR3 loop: CASSYQGAGRKTQYF. The DNA of the CDR3 is TGTGCCAGCAGTTACCAGGGGGCAGGTCGGAAGACCCAGTACTTC. This chain joins TRBV6-6 and TRBJ2-5; 8 nucleotides agree with TRBD1. The junction had 8 bases not matched to a gene; V was cut back by 2 bases and J by 6 bases. The CDR3 is made up of 15 amino acids. Looked up from germline, CDR1 is MNHNY and CDR2 is SVGAGI (reference sequence).

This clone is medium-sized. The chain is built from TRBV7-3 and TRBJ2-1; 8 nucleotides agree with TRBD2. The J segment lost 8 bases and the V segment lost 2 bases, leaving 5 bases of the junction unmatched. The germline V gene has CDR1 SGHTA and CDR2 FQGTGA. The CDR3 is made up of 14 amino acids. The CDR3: CASSLVGGVDEQFF. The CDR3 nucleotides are TGTGCCAGCAGCTTAGTCGGGGGGGTCGATGAGCAGTTCTTC.

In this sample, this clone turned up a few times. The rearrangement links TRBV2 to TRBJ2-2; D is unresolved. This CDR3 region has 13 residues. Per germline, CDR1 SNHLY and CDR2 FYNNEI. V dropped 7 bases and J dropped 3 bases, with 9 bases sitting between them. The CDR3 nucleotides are TGTGCCAGCAATCGCGCCTACACCGGGGAGCTGTTTTTT. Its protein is CASNRAYTGELFF. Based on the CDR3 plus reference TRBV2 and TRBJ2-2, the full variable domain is EPEVTQTPSHQVTQMGQEVILRCVPISNHLYFYWYRQILGQKVEFLVSFYNNEISEKSEIFDDQFSVERPDGSNFTLKIRSTKLEDSAMYFCASNRAYTGELFFGEGSRLTVL.

CDR3 nucleotides: TGTGCCAGCAGTGAAGCCGGGACAGCCAGATTTCACTATAATTCACCCCTCCACTTT. Its translation is CASSEAGTARFHYNSPLHF. This chain connects TRBV6-1 to TRBJ1-6, with 7 bases fitting TRBD1. Unmatched junction bases numbered 11, after V lost 0 bases and J lost 3 bases. CDR1 MNHNS and CDR2 SASEGT come from the germline V gene. The CDR3 contains 19 residues.

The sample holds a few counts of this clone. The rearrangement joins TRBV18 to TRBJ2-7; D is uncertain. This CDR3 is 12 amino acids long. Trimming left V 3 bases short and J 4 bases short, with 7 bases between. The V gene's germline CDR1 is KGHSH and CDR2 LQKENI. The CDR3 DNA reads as TGTGCCAGCTCACCGTCCCCTTACGAGCAGTACTTC. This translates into CASSPSPYEQYF.

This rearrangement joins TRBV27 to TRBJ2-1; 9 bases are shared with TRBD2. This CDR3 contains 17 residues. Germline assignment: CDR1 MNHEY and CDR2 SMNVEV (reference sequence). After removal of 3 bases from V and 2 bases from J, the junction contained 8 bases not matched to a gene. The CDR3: CASSFVAGGPAYNEQFF. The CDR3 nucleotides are TGTGCCAGCAGTTTTGTGGCGGGGGGGCCCGCCTACAATGAGCAGTTCTTC.

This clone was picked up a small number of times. The DNA for the CDR3 is TGCGCCAGCAGCCAAGATCAGGGGACTATTAACACTGAAGCTTTCTTT. Amino acids: CASSQDQGTINTEAFF. The V and J genes are TRBV4-1 and TRBJ1-1; possibly TRBD1 for D (6 bases). The CDR3 runs 16 residues. Germline V CDR1 and CDR2: MGHRA, YSYEKL. V dropped 0 bases and J dropped 2 bases, with 13 bases sitting between them.

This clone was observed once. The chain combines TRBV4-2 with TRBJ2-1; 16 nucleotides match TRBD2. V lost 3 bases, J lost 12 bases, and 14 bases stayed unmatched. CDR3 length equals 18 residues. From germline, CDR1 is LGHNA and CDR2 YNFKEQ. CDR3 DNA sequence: TGTGCCAGCAGCCAGTTTATTGGGACTAGCGGGAGGGTTAGTGGGCAGTTCTTC. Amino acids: CASSQFIGTSGRVSGQFF.

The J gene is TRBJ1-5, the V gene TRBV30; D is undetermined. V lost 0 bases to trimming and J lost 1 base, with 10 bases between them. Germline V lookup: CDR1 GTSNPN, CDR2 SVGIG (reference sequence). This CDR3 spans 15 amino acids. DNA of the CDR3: TGTGCCTGGAGTGTACCGCGGGGAAGCAATCAGCCCCAGCATTTT. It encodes CAWSVPRGSNQPQHF.

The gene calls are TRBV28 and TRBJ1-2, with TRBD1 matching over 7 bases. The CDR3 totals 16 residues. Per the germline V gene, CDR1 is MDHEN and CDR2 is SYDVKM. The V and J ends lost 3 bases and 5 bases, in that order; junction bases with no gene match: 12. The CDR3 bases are TGTGCCAGCAGTTTCTACCAGCAGGGGGTTCAATATGGCTACACCTTC. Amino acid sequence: CASSFYQQGVQYGYTF.

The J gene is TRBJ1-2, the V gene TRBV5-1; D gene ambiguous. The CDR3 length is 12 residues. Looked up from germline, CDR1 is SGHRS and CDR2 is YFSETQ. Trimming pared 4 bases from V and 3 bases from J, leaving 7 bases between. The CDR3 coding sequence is TGCGCCAGCAGCCCGGGAGACTATGGCTACACCTTC. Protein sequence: CASSPGDYGYTF.

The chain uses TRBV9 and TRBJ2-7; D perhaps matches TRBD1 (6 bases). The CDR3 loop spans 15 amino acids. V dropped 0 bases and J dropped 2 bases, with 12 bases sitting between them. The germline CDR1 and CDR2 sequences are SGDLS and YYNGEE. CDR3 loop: CASSVDQGLAYEQYF. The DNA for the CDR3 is TGTGCCAGCAGCGTAGACCAGGGGCTTGCCTACGAGCAGTACTTC.

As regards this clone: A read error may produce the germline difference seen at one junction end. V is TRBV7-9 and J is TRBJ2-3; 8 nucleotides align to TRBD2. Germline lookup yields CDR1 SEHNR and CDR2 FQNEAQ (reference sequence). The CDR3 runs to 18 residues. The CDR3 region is CSSTGGEWGRGFTDTQYF. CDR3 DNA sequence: TGTTCCAGCACCGGGGGGGAGTGGGGGCGGGGGTTCACAGATACGCAGTATTTT. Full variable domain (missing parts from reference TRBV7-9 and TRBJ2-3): DTGVSQNPRHKITKRGQNVTFRCDPISEHNRLYWYRQTLGQGPEFLTYFQNEAQLEKSRLLSDRFSAERPKGSFSTLEIQRTEQGDSAMYLCSSTGGEWGRGFTDTQYFGPGTRLTVL.

As DNA, the CDR3 is TGCAGCGTTGAAAGAGGTAGAGAGCAGTACTTC. Residues: CSVERGREQYF. The V call is TRBV29-1, the J call TRBJ2-7; D gene uncertain. V was cut by 2 bases and J by 7 bases, with 9 bases left in between. In germline, CDR1 is SQVTM, CDR2 ANQGSEA. The CDR3 extends over 11 amino acids.

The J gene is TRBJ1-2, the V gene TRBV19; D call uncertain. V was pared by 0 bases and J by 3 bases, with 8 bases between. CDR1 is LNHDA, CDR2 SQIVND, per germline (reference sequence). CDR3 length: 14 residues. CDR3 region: CASSIDSGYYGYTF. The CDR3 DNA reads TGTGCCAGTAGTATAGATTCTGGCTACTATGGCTACACCTTC.

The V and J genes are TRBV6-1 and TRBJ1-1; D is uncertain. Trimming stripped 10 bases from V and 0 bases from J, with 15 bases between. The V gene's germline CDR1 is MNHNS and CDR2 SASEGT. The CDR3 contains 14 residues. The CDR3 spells CATLVQRMNTEAFF. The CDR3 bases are TGTGCCACCTTAGTACAGCGGATGAACACTGAAGCTTTCTTT.

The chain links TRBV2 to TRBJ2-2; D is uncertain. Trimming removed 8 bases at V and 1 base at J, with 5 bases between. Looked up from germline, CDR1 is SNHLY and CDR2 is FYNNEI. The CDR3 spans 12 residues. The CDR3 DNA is TGTGCCAGCTCCTTGAACACCGGGGAGCTGTTTTTT. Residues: CASSLNTGELFF.